This TCR beta chain was captured by sequencing in a study of T cell repertoires in cytomegalovirus infection. Study background: Matching HLA type, along with CMV infection, was indicated by public TCR beta signatures. Study outcomes and limitations: Predominance within the ex vivo response was attributable to HLA-C-restricted CMV-specific TCR beta clonotypes. CMV carriers having the relevant HLA were flagged by cumulative public TCR beta family frequency.

This clonotype has only a few counts. Its antigen is undetermined. TCRdb reanalysed the reads using MiXCR and keeps one entry per CDR3 protein. The profile shows approximately 240,000 distinct CDR3 sequences, approximately 13% of them singletons. V lost 5 bases to trimming and J lost 0 bases, with 16 bases between them. The germline gives CDR1 SEHNR, CDR2 FQNEAQ (reference sequence). The CDR3 length is 16 residues. The sequence was collected from a human donor in good health (CMV status not recorded). Some clones in this sample may be carry-over from other donors' samples. Sequencing input: PBMCs. The chain combines TRBV7-9 with TRBJ1-2; no clear D gene. Written as DNA, the CDR3 is TGTGCCAGCAGCCCCGAAGGGTGGAAAGCTAACTATGGCTACACCTTC. Encoded protein: CASSPEGWKANYGYTF.